Below are 10 T cell receptor beta chains sequenced from a single sample in a study of blood T cells in healthy people across ages. Sample-barcoded 5' priming and a J-beta primer mix drove a second PCR of 7 to 11 cycles. A single record per CDR3 protein comes from TCRdb applying MiXCR to the 5' RACE reads. The sample gives 980,000 or so distinct CDR3 sequences, roughly 43% of which show up once; about an eighth is in the top ten. The specimen sequenced was blood. These TCRs come from a man aged 25 to 40 in good health.

CDR3 protein: CSVDQANTEAFF. The CDR3 DNA sequence: TGCAGCGTTGACCAGGCCAACACTGAAGCTTTCTTT. The chain employs TRBV29-1 and TRBJ1-1; D unresolved. CDR3 length equals 12 residues. Trimming stripped 3 bases from V and 2 bases from J, with 7 bases between. CDR1 is SQVTM and CDR2 is ANQGSEA in the germline V gene. Drawing the rest from reference TRBV29-1 and TRBJ1-1, the complete variable domain is SAVISQKPSRDICQRGTSLTIQCQVDSQVTMMFWYRQQPGQSLTLIATANQGSEATYESGFVIDKFPISRPNLTFSTLTVSNMSPEDSSIYLCSVDQANTEAFFGQGTRLTVV.

This clonotype was picked up many times. The J gene is TRBJ1-1, the V gene TRBV29-1; 10 bases align to TRBD1. The CDR3 covers 13 residues. J lost 4 bases, V lost 7 bases, and 6 bases had no gene match. The germline V gene has CDR1 SQVTM and CDR2 ANQGSEA. CDR3 in amino acids: CSGDRGPRTEAFF. CDR3 in DNA: TGCAGCGGCGACAGGGGGCCTCGCACTGAAGCTTTCTTT.

The V call is TRBV28, the J call TRBJ2-1, with D unresolved. The germline CDR1 and CDR2 sequences are MDHEN and SYDVKM. This CDR3 comprises 11 residues. V lost 2 bases and J 9 bases, leaving 5 bases between the germline ends. In DNA, the CDR3 is TGTGCCAGCAGTTTAATTGCTGAGCAGTTCTTC. This encodes CASSLIAEQFF.

The chain uses TRBV29-1 and TRBJ2-3, with unresolved D. This CDR3 comprises 14 residues. Germline CDR1 reads SQVTM; CDR2 reads ANQGSEA. Trimming removed 6 bases from V and 2 bases from J, with 15 bases in between. For the CDR3, the DNA is TGCAGCGTGGCTATGGTCGGGCCCACAGATACGCAGTATTTT. Translating gives CSVAMVGPTDTQYF.

This clonotype was picked up a small number of times. The genes are TRBV9 and TRBJ2-2, with a possible D match to TRBD2 (6 bases). The CDR3 has 15 amino acids. The V end was cut by 0 bases, the J end by 2 bases, with 8 bases between. Looked up from germline, CDR1 is SGDLS and CDR2 is YYNGEE. The CDR3 DNA reads as TGTGCCAGCAGCGTAGGCGGGGAAAACACCGGGGAGCTGTTTTTT. It yields the protein CASSVGGENTGELFF.

The V and J genes are TRBV20-1 and TRBJ1-6; D call uncertain. The CDR3 runs 13 residues. In germline, CDR1 is DFQATT, CDR2 SNEGSKA (reference sequence). The V gene lost 6 bases and the J gene lost 5 bases, with 11 bases spanning the gap. DNA of the CDR3: TGCAGTGCGCCCCGGGCACATAATTCACCCCTCCACTTT. Translation gives CSAPRAHNSPLHF.

This chain links TRBV4-1 with TRBJ2-5; TRBD1 or TRBD2 may be the D gene (5 bases each). The CDR3 spans 14 residues. Germline CDR1 MGHRA, CDR2 YSYEKL. The ends were cut back, 4 bases at V and 2 bases at J, with 11 bases in the middle. The CDR3 DNA sequence: TGCGCCAGCAGCCTTCGGGGCAGTCAAGAGACCCAGTACTTC. It specifies CASSLRGSQETQYF.

This clonotype was found once. It may be a read error: a sequence one base away is much more abundant. The chain has TRBV29-1 and TRBJ1-2; D call uncertain. The CDR3 covers 13 residues. Trimming removed 7 bases from V and 0 bases from J, with 12 bases in between. Germline CDR1 SQVTM, CDR2 ANQGSEA. The CDR3 DNA reads as TGCAGCGGCAGCAGCGGGCCTAACTATGGCTACACCTTC. Translated, it gives CSGSSGPNYGYTF.

The chain is built from TRBV5-1 and TRBJ2-3, with D uncertain. The CDR3 has 15 residues. Germline V gene data show CDR1 as SGHRS and CDR2 as YFSETQ. Trimming pared 0 bases from V and 4 bases from J, leaving 12 bases between. CDR3: CASSLGPTDPDTQYF. CDR3 in DNA: TGCGCCAGCAGCTTGGGCCCAACGGACCCAGATACGCAGTATTTT.

J is TRBJ2-7 and V is TRBV3-1, with unresolved D. Germline values: CDR1 LGHDT, CDR2 YNNKEL (reference sequence). This CDR3 has 15 amino acids. Trimming shortened V by 1 base and J by 7 bases, and 17 bases separated the two germline ends. CDR3 sequence: CASSQALGLRNEQYF. The CDR3 DNA sequence: TGTGCCAGCAGCCAAGCACTGGGTCTGAGGAATGAGCAGTACTTC.